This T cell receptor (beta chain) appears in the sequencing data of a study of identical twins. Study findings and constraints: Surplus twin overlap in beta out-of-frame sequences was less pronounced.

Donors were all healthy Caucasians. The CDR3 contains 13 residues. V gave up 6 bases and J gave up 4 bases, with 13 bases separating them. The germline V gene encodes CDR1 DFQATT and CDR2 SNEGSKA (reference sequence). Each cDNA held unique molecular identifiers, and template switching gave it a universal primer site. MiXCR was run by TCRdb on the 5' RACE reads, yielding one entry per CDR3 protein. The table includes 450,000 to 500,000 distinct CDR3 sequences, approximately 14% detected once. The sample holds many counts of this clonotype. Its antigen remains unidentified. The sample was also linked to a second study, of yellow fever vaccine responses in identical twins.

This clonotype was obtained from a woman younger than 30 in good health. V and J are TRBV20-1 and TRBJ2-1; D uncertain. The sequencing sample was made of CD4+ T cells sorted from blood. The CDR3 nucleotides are TGCAGTGCCACCCGGCCTACTTACAATGAGCAGTTCTTC. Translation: CSATRPTYNEQFF.